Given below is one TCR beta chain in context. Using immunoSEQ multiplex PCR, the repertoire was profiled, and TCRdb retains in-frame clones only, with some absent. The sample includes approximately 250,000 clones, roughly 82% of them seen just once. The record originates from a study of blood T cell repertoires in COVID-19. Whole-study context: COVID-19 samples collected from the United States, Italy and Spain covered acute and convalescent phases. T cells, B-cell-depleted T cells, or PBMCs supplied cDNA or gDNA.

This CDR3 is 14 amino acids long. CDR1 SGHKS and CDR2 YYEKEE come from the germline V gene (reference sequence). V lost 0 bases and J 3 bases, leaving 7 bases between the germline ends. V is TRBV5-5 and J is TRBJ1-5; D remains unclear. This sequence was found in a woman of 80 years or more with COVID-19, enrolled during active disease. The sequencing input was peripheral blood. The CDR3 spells CASSLGSVNQPQHF. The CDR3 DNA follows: TGTGCCAGCAGCTTGGGGTCGGTCAATCAGCCCCAGCATTTT.